Each of the 20 T cell receptor beta chains below was sequenced from the same sample in a study of identical twins (dated by TCRdb to 2016 to 2018). Libraries were constructed by 5' RACE. This sample was sequenced with an Illumina HiSeq 2000. In-frame beta chains were kept once TCRdb had trimmed the public reads at Q25 with fastp and called clones with MiXCR. Rows are unified per CDR3 protein, each entry keeping the most common DNA and genes. This sample is represented by roughly 770,000 distinct CDR3 sequences; about 18% of them were singletons. The ten largest clonotypes hold about 12% of the sample. These data were also reused for a study on T cells expressing NK-cell markers.

Sequencing was done on a sample of PBMCs. The source is a young woman in good health.

This clonotype has just a few counts. The V call is TRBV5-6, the J call TRBJ1-2; TRBD1 agrees at 7 bases. CDR3 length: 14 residues. The germline gives CDR1 SGHDT, CDR2 YYEEEE. J was trimmed by 7 bases and V by 1 base; bases with no gene match: 7. The CDR3 DNA reads TGTGCCAGCAGCTTGCCAGGGGGAAGTTCTGGCTACACCTTC. Its protein product is CASSLPGGSSGYTF.

In this sample, this clonotype turned up a few times. V is TRBV5-6 and J is TRBJ2-7; D perhaps matches TRBD1 (6 bases). The V gene lost 4 bases and the J gene lost 3 bases, with 11 bases spanning the gap. The CDR3 spans 13 residues. Germline V gives CDR1 SGHDT, CDR2 YYEEEE. This CDR3 reads CASSRGTYYEQYF. The CDR3 region has the DNA TGTGCCAGCAGCAGGGGGACATACTACGAGCAGTACTTC.

V gene TRBV6-5 combines with J gene TRBJ1-2, with 7 bases that match TRBD1. Germline trimming cut 2 bases from V and 7 bases from J; bases unmatched to any gene: 13. CDR3 length: 16 residues. The germline CDR1 and CDR2 sequences are MNHEY and SVGAGI. CDR3: CASSYGQAPAGAGYTF. CDR3 nucleotide sequence: TGTGCCAGCAGTTACGGACAGGCCCCAGCAGGTGCTGGCTACACCTTC.

In its sample, this clonotype was seen a few times. The rearrangement links TRBV5-1 to TRBJ2-1; 10 nucleotides match TRBD2. The CDR3 runs 20 residues. Trimming took 0 bases from V and 1 from J; bases not matched to a gene: 13. Germline-derived CDR1 and CDR2 are SGHRS and YFSETQ. Written as DNA, the CDR3 is TGCGCCAGCAGCTTGGCCCATAGGACTAGCGGAGTCTCTTCCTACAATGAGCAGTTCTTC. This translates into CASSLAHRTSGVSSYNEQFF.

This clonotype was observed a few times. The rearrangement uses TRBV5-5 and TRBJ1-1, with D perhaps matching TRBD1 (5 bases). Germline lookup yields CDR1 SGHKS and CDR2 YYEKEE (reference sequence). The CDR3 sequence is 16 residues long. V was shortened by 1 base and J by 0 bases, with 13 bases between the two germline ends. CDR3 DNA: TGTGCCAGCAGCTTGTTTGGGGGTCGGCTGAACACTGAAGCTTTCTTT. This translates into CASSLFGGRLNTEAFF.

In its sample, this clonotype was seen a few times. The gene calls are TRBV7-2 and TRBJ2-1, with 11 positions matching TRBD2. CDR1 and CDR2 from the germline V gene are SGHTA and FQGNSA. The CDR3 runs 17 residues. Losses at the gene ends were 1 base for V and 7 bases for J; bases not matched to a gene: 9. The CDR3 DNA reads TGTGCCAGCAGCTTAGTGGGAACTAGCGGGAGAAGAAATGAGCAGTTCTTC. This translates into CASSLVGTSGRRNEQFF. Complete variable domain (other parts from reference TRBV7-2 and TRBJ2-1): GAGVSQSPSNKVTEKGKDVELRCDPISGHTALYWYRQSLGQGLEFLIYFQGNSAPDKSGLPSDRFSAERTGGSVSTLTIQRTQQEDSAVYLCASSLVGTSGRRNEQFFGPGTRLTVL.

This clonotype was seen only a few times. The chain recombines TRBV5-1 with TRBJ1-1, with 7 positions matching TRBD1. With V trimmed by 1 base and J by 7 bases, 13 bases remained unmatched. This CDR3 is 16 amino acids long. Germline V gene lookup returns CDR1 SGHRS and CDR2 YFSETQ. The CDR3 DNA is TGCGCCAGCAGCTTGTTCGCAGGGGGTGGGGAGAGTGAAGCTTTCTTT. Protein sequence: CASSLFAGGGESEAFF.

This clonotype was detected ten times or more. V gene TRBV12-3 or TRBV12-4 combines with J gene TRBJ2-5; D is ambiguous. V was clipped by 7 bases and J by 3 bases, with 18 bases between them. CDR3 length equals 15 residues. In nucleotides, the CDR3 is TGTGCCAGCACCTTCAGCAGACACGTTAAAGAGACCCAGTACTTC. It encodes CASTFSRHVKETQYF.

The chain couples TRBV12-3 or TRBV12-4 to TRBJ2-7; a possible D gene is TRBD2 (5 bases). This CDR3 spans 14 amino acids. V was clipped by 5 bases and J by 3 bases, with 14 bases between them. For the CDR3, the DNA is TGTGCCAGCAGTAAGACGGCCGGGGACTACGAGCAGTACTTC. Amino acids: CASSKTAGDYEQYF.

The chain carries TRBV7-2 and TRBJ1-4; no clear D gene. CDR3 length: 12 amino acids. CDR1 is SGHTA, CDR2 FQGNSA, per germline. V lost 8 bases, J lost 7 bases, and 11 bases lay in between. The CDR3 protein is CASGPSSEKLFF. The CDR3 DNA reads as TGTGCCAGCGGGCCGAGTAGTGAAAAACTGTTTTTT. Variable domain in full (rest from reference TRBV7-2 and TRBJ1-4): GAGVSQSPSNKVTEKGKDVELRCDPISGHTALYWYRQSLGQGLEFLIYFQGNSAPDKSGLPSDRFSAERTGGSVSTLTIQRTQQEDSAVYLCASGPSSEKLFFGSGTQLSVL.

The chain has TRBV5-1 and TRBJ2-3; the D call may be TRBD1 or TRBD2 (5 bases each). Germline lookup yields CDR1 SGHRS and CDR2 YFSETQ. V was shortened by 0 bases and J by 2 bases, with 10 bases between the two germline ends. The CDR3 is made up of 15 amino acids. CDR3 region: CASSLGDPDTDTQYF. In nucleotides, the CDR3 is TGCGCCAGCAGCTTGGGGGACCCGGACACAGATACGCAGTATTTT.

The chain joins TRBV20-1 to TRBJ2-7, with D unclear. The CDR3 totals 15 residues. With 0 bases removed from V and 3 bases from J, the gap between germline ends came to 15 bases. The germline gives CDR1 DFQATT, CDR2 SNEGSKA (reference sequence). Here the CDR3 DNA reads TGCAGTGCTAGAGATTTGGGCGGCAACAACTACGAGCAGTACTTC. Protein: CSARDLGGNNYEQYF.

The CDR3 nucleotides are TGTGCCAGCAGCGGACACAGGGGGCGGTTTGACAAAAACATTCAGTACTTC. It codes for CASSGHRGRFDKNIQYF. The chain has TRBV9 and TRBJ2-4; TRBD1 matches at 9 bases. Germline assignment: CDR1 SGDLS and CDR2 YYNGEE. This CDR3 region has 17 residues. V was pared by 3 bases and J by 3 bases, with 10 bases of the junction left unmatched.

This clonotype occurred a few times. The chain is built from TRBV6-5 and TRBJ1-2; TRBD1 is a possible D gene (5 bases). The germline V gene encodes CDR1 MNHEY and CDR2 SVGAGI. V lost 0 bases, J lost 3 bases, and 11 bases lay in between. This CDR3 has 15 residues. The CDR3 sequence is CASSYSGGIYYGYTF. The CDR3 DNA is TGTGCCAGCAGTTACTCCGGGGGAATCTACTATGGCTACACCTTC.

In its sample, this clonotype was seen a few times. V is TRBV7-9 and J is TRBJ2-2; 10 nucleotides line up with TRBD2. The CDR3 runs to 15 residues. CDR1 is SEHNR, CDR2 FQNEAQ, per germline (reference sequence). The V gene end was trimmed by 4 bases and the J gene end by 5 bases; junction bases not matched to a gene: 4. In DNA form, the CDR3 reads TGTGCCAGCAGCTCCGCGGGACTAGCGACCGGGGAGCTGTTTTTT. Amino acids: CASSSAGLATGELFF.

This CDR3 reads CASSLRSTSSSGNTIYF. The CDR3 nucleotides are TGTGCCAGCAGTTTACGCAGCACAAGTTCCTCTGGAAACACCATATATTTT. The chain carries TRBV12-3 or TRBV12-4 and TRBJ1-3; no clear D gene. The CDR3 is 17 amino acids. V was shortened by 2 bases and J by 0 bases, with 14 bases between the two germline ends.

This clonotype was detected once. The CDR3 region has the DNA TGCAGTGCTAGAGATGGCGGGAGCTCCTATAATTCACCCCTCCACTTT. Encoded protein: CSARDGGSSYNSPLHF. The chain uses TRBV20-1 and TRBJ1-6; D remains unclear. The CDR3 is 16 amino acids. Trimming stripped 0 bases from V and 0 bases from J, with 9 bases between. Germline V gene lookup returns CDR1 DFQATT and CDR2 SNEGSKA (reference sequence).

This chain joins TRBV20-1 and TRBJ2-2, with D perhaps TRBD2 (6 bases). There are 13 residues in the CDR3. Trimming took 6 bases from V and 2 from J, leaving 10 bases between them. The germline V gene has CDR1 DFQATT and CDR2 SNEGSKA (reference sequence). The CDR3 here is CSARGSNTGELFF. CDR3 in DNA: TGCAGTGCCCGGGGGAGTAACACCGGGGAGCTGTTTTTT.

This clonotype was seen more than once but under ten times. The chain is built from TRBV12-3 or TRBV12-4 and TRBJ2-7; 8 nucleotides match TRBD2. The length of the CDR3 is 14 residues. With 6 bases clipped from V and 5 bases from J, the junction kept 9 bases outside the gene matches. The CDR3 coding sequence is TGTGCCAGCAGCCAAGGACTAGCTAACGACGAGCAGTACTTC. Translated: CASSQGLANDEQYF.

This clonotype was recorded a few times. The J gene is TRBJ1-6, the V gene TRBV20-1; D is uncertain. The germline CDR1 and CDR2 sequences are DFQATT and SNEGSKA (reference sequence). CDR3 size: 11 residues. V dropped 3 bases and J dropped 6 bases, with 3 bases sitting between them. The CDR3 coding sequence is TGCAGTGCTAGCCTTAATTCACCCCTCCACTTT. Residues: CSASLNSPLHF.